This T cell receptor beta chain was identified during a study of blood T cells in healthy people across ages. This clonotype was detected only once. PCR was performed a second time for about 7 to 11 cycles using a sample-barcoded 5' primer and a J-beta primer mix. Tagging of each cDNA molecule was performed by a template-switch adaptor with 12 random nucleotides. TCRdb passed the 5' RACE reads through MiXCR, listing each CDR3 protein once. The sample yields around 500,000 distinct CDR3 sequences, 47% seen once. The CDR3 contains 12 residues. Germline V gene lookup returns CDR1 SQVTM and CDR2 ANQGSEA. V lost 7 bases to trimming and J lost 4 bases, with 13 bases between them.

The sequencing sample was made of blood. The J gene is TRBJ1-1, the V gene TRBV29-1, with D hard to call. This TCR derives from a man older than 75 in good health. CDR3 protein: CSAPGEGTEAFF. CDR3 sequence (DNA): TGCAGCGCCCCAGGTGAGGGCACTGAAGCTTTCTTT.